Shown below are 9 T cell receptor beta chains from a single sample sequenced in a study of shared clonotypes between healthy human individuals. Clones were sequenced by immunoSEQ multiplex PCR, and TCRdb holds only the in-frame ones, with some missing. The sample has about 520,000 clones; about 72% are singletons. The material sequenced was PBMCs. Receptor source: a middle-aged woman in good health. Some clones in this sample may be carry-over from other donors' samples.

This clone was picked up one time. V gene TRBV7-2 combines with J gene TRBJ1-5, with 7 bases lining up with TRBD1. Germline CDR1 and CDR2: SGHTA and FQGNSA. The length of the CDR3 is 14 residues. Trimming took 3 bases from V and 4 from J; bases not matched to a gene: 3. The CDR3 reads CASSFTGENQPQHF. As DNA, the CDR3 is TGTGCCAGCAGCTTTACAGGGGAGAATCAGCCCCAGCATTTT. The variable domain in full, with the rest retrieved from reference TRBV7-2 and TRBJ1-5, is GAGVSQSPSNKVTEKGKDVELRCDPISGHTALYWYRQSLGQGLEFLIYFQGNSAPDKSGLPSDRFSAERTGGSVSTLTIQRTQQEDSAVYLCASSFTGENQPQHFGDGTRLSIL.

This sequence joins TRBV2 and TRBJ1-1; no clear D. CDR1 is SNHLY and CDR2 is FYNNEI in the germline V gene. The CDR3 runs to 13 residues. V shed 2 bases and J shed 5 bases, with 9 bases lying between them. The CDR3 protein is CASSEQRRTEAFF. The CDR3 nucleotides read TGTGCCAGCAGTGAACAGCGGAGAACTGAAGCTTTCTTT.

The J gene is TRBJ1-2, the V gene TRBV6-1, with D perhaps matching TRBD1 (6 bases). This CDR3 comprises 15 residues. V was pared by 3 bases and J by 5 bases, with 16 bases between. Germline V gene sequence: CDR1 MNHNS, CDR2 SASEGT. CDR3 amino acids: CASSDTFQGSYGYTF. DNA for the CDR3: TGTGCCAGCAGTGACACCTTCCAGGGGTCATATGGCTACACCTTC.

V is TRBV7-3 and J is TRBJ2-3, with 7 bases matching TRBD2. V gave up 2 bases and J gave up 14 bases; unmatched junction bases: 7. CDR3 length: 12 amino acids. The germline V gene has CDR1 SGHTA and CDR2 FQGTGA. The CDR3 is CASSLGGTTWYF. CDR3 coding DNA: TGTGCCAGCAGCTTAGGTGGGACTACCTGGTATTTT.

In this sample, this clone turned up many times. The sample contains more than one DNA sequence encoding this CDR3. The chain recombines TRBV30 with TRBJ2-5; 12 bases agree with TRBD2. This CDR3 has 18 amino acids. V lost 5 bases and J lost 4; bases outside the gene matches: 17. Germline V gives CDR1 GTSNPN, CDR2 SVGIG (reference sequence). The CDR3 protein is CAWGLSSGRAWWRETQYF. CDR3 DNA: TGTGCCTGGGGCCTATCTAGCGGGAGGGCCTGGTGGAGAGAGACCCAGTACTTC.

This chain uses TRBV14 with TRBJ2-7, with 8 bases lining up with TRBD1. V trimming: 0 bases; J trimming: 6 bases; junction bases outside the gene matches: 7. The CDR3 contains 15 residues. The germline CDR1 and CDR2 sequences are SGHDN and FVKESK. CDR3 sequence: CASSQELRGPIEQYF. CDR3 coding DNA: TGTGCCAGCAGCCAAGAGCTCAGGGGGCCCATCGAGCAGTACTTC.

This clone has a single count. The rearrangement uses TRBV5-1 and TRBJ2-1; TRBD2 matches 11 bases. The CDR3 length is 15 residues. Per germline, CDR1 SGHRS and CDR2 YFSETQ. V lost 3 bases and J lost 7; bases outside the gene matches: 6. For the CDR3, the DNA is TGCGCCAGCAGCTATGCCGGGACTAGCGGTAATGAGCAGTTCTTC. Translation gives CASSYAGTSGNEQFF.

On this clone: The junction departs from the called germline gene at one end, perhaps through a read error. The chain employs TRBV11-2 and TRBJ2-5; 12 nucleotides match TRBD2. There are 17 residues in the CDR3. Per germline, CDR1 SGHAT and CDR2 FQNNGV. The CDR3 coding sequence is TGTGCCTGCAGTAGACTAGCGGGAGCGGTGGGCAGAGAGACCCAGTACTTC. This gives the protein CACSRLAGAVGRETQYF.

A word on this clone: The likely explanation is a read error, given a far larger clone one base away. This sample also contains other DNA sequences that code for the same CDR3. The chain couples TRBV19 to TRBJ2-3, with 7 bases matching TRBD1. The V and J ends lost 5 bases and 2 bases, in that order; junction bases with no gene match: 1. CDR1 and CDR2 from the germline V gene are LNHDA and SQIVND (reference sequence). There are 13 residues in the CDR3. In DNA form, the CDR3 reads TGTGCCAGTAGTGACAGGGCCACAGATACGCAGTATTTT. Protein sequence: CASSDRATDTQYF.